A selection of T cell receptor beta chains follows, all from one sample in a study of T cells in Graves' hyperthyroidism and ophthalmopathy. One entry per CDR3 protein results from TCRdb running MiXCR on the multiplex PCR reads. This sample has approximately 590,000 distinct CDR3 sequences, with 15% to 19% found just once. The sequencing sample was made of blood. Receptors originate from a woman aged 25 to 39 with Graves' hyperthyroidism. Both conserved end residues are part of each CDR3. Fields, in order: CDR3 protein, CDR3 DNA, V gene, J gene, clone size, D gene. D genes are given only for firm matches. The size of a clone is reported for some rows only, either as once, few or many, or as a class for expanded clones.

CDR3 protein: CASSRPSGMYEQYF; CDR3 DNA: TGTGCCAGCAGTCGCCCTAGCGGGATGTACGAGCAGTACTTC; V gene: TRBV12-3/TRBV12-4; J gene: TRBJ2-7; clone size: NA; D gene: TRBD2
CDR3 protein: CASSRRPRGGGDEQFF; CDR3 DNA: TGTGCCAGCTCACGTCGTCCCCGGGGAGGGGGCGATGAGCAGTTCTTC; V gene: TRBV18; J gene: TRBJ2-1; clone size: NA; D gene: NA
CDR3 protein: CASSQIADTQYF; CDR3 DNA: TGTGCCAGCAGCCAGATCGCAGATACGCAGTATTTT; V gene: TRBV3-1; J gene: TRBJ2-3; clone size: many; D gene: NA
CDR3 protein: CASTTGGRLQETQYF; CDR3 DNA: TGTGCCAGCACCACGGGCGGGAGGCTCCAAGAGACCCAGTACTTC; V gene: TRBV6-2/TRBV6-3; J gene: TRBJ2-5; clone size: many; D gene: TRBD2
CDR3 protein: CASGGQGPNTANEKLFF; CDR3 DNA: TGTGCCAGCGGGGGACAGGGGCCAAACACGGCTAATGAAAAACTGTTTTTT; V gene: TRBV2; J gene: TRBJ1-4; clone size: few; D gene: TRBD1
CDR3 protein: CSVETPGQGPYNEQFF; CDR3 DNA: TGCAGCGTGGAAACCCCCGGACAGGGGCCTTACAATGAGCAGTTCTTC; V gene: TRBV29-1; J gene: TRBJ2-1; clone size: NA; D gene: TRBD1
CDR3 protein: CATSDLDGICYEQYF; CDR3 DNA: TGTGCCACCAGTGATTTGGACGGAATCTGCTACGAGCAGTACTTC; V gene: TRBV24-1; J gene: TRBJ2-7; clone size: NA; D gene: NA
CDR3 protein: CASSLVHF; CDR3 DNA: TGTGCCAGCAGCTTAGTGCACTTC; V gene: TRBV7-9; J gene: TRBJ2-5; clone size: NA; D gene: NA
CDR3 protein: CASIEGQSSTDTQYF; CDR3 DNA: TGTGCCAGCATAGAGGGACAATCTAGCACAGATACGCAGTATTTT; V gene: TRBV6-1; J gene: TRBJ2-3; clone size: many; D gene: NA
CDR3 protein: CSVPNLGVAGGYNEQFF; CDR3 DNA: TGCAGTGTACCGAATCTTGGAGTAGCGGGAGGCTACAATGAGCAGTTCTTC; V gene: TRBV20-1; J gene: TRBJ2-1; clone size: many; D gene: TRBD2
CDR3 protein: CASSLDSGTASFNEQFF; CDR3 DNA: TGTGCCAGCAGCTTAGATTCCGGGACGGCGTCCTTCAATGAGCAGTTCTTC; V gene: TRBV11-2; J gene: TRBJ2-1; clone size: many; D gene: NA
CDR3 protein: CSARDLSGTSGSLVYEQYF; CDR3 DNA: TGCAGTGCTAGAGATCTTTCGGGGACTAGCGGGAGTCTGGTCTACGAGCAGTACTTC; V gene: TRBV20-1; J gene: TRBJ2-7; clone size: many; D gene: TRBD2
CDR3 protein: CSARHASTDTQYF; CDR3 DNA: TGCAGTGCTAGACACGCTAGCACAGATACGCAGTATTTT; V gene: TRBV20-1; J gene: TRBJ2-3; clone size: few; D gene: NA
CDR3 protein: CASRPGQGAGEQYF; CDR3 DNA: TGTGCCAGCAGACCGGGACAGGGGGCAGGGGAGCAGTACTTC; V gene: TRBV12-3/TRBV12-4; J gene: TRBJ2-7; clone size: NA; D gene: TRBD1
CDR3 protein: CASSVAPNPGANVLTF; CDR3 DNA: TGTGCCAGCAGCGTAGCTCCGAATCCTGGGGCCAACGTCCTGACTTTC; V gene: TRBV9; J gene: TRBJ2-6; clone size: NA; D gene: NA
CDR3 protein: CASKGDYEQYF; CDR3 DNA: TGTGCCAGTAAGGGCGACTACGAGCAGTACTTC; V gene: TRBV11-2; J gene: TRBJ2-7; clone size: NA; D gene: NA
CDR3 protein: CASSLDGYNSPLRF; CDR3 DNA: TGTGCCAGCAGCTTGGATGGGTATAATTCACCCCTCCGCTTT; V gene: TRBV7-3; J gene: TRBJ1-6; clone size: NA; D gene: NA
CDR3 protein: CASSYPRTELNQPQHF; CDR3 DNA: TGTGCCAGCAGTTACCCAAGGACAGAGCTAAATCAGCCCCAGCATTTT; V gene: TRBV6-5; J gene: TRBJ1-5; clone size: few; D gene: NA
CDR3 protein: CASSWGVSSYEQYF; CDR3 DNA: TGTGCCAGCAGCTGGGGGGTTAGCTCCTACGAGCAGTACTTC; V gene: TRBV7-2; J gene: TRBJ2-7; clone size: many; D gene: NA
CDR3 protein: CASSYSIWTGANTGELFF; CDR3 DNA: TGTGCCAGCAGTTACTCGATTTGGACAGGAGCGAACACCGGGGAGCTGTTTTTT; V gene: TRBV6-6; J gene: TRBJ2-2; clone size: NA; D gene: TRBD1
CDR3 protein: CASSLMGLGTSAGDTQYF; CDR3 DNA: TGTGCCAGCAGCTTAATGGGTCTCGGGACTAGCGCGGGGGATACGCAGTATTTT; V gene: TRBV7-9; J gene: TRBJ2-3; clone size: many; D gene: TRBD2